This TCR beta chain was identified during a study of control samples from healthy donors and cancer patients. Some clones are missing from TCRdb's copy, which holds only in-frame ones; the method was immunoSEQ multiplex PCR. The sample records roughly 58,000 clones, approximately 87% being singletons. The V gene's germline CDR1 is SGHTA and CDR2 FQGNSA. The CDR3 length is 12 residues. Deletions cut 2 bases from V and 3 bases from J, with 4 bases between. The table lists this clone with a few counts. Sample: PBMCs. The receptor was isolated from a woman aged 60-70 years with lung cancer. J is TRBJ1-1 and V is TRBV7-2; D not resolved. In DNA form, the CDR3 reads TGTGCCAGCAGCTTAATGTACACTGAAGCTTTCTTT. Its translation is CASSLMYTEAFF.